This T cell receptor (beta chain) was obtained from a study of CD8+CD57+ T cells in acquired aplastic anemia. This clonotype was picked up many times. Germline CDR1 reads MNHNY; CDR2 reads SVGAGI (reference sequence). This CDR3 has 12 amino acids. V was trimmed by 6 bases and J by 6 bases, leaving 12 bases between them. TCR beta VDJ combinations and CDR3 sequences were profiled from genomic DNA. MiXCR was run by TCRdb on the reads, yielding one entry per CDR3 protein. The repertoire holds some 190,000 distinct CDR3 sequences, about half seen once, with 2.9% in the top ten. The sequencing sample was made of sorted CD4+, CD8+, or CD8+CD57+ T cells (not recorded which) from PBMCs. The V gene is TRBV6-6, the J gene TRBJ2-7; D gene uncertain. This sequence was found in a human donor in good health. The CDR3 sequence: CASSQLAGEQYF. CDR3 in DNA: TGTGCCAGCAGCCAATTAGCTGGCGAGCAGTACTTC.